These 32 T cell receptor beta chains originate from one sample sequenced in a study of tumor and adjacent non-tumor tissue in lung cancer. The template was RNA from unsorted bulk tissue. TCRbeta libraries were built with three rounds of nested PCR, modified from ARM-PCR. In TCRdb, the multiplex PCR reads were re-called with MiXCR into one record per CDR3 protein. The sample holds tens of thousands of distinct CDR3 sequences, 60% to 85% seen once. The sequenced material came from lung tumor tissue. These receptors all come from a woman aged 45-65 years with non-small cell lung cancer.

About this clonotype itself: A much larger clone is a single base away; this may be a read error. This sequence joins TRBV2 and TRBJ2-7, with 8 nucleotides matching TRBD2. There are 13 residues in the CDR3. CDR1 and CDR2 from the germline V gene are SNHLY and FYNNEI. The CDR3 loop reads CASNTGRAYEQYF. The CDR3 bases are TGTGCAAGCAACACCGGGAGGGCTTACGAGCAGTACTTC. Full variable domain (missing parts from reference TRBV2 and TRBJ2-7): EPEVTQTPSHQVTQMGQEVILRCVPISNHLYFYWYRQILGQKVEFLVSFYNNEISEKSEIFDDQFSVERPDGSNFTLKIRSTKLEDSAMYFCASNTGRAYEQYFGPGTRLTVT.

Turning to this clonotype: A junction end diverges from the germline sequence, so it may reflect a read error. The chain's CDR3 is CSVDSTDTEYF. The DNA for the CDR3 is TGCAGCGTTGACAGTACAGATACGGAGTATTTT. This chain connects TRBV29-1 to TRBJ2-3; D remains ambiguous. The CDR3 is 11 residues long. Germline CDR1 reads SQVTM; CDR2 reads ANQGSEA.

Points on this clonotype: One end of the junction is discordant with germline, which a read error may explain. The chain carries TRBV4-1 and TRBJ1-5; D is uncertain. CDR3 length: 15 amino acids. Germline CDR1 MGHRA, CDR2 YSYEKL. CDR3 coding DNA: TGCGCCAGCAGCCAAGATGAACTACGGTGTCAGCTCCAGCATTTT. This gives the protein CASSQDELRCQLQHF.

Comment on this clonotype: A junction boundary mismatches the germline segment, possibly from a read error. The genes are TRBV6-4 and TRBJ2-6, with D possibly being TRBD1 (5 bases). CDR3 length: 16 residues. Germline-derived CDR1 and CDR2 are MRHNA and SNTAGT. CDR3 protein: CASSEGSGSGANVLSF. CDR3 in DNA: TGTGCCAGCAGTGAGGGTAGTGGCTCTGGGGCCAACGTCCTGAGTTTC.

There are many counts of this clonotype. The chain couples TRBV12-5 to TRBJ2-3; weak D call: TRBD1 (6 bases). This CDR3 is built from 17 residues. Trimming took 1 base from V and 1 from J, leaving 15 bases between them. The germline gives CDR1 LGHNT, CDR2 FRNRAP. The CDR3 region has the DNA TGTGCTAGTGGTTTGGGCTCTCAGGGACACGGCACAGATACGCAGTATTTT. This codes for CASGLGSQGHGTDTQYF.

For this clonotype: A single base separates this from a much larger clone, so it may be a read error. CDR3 sequence: CASRIRGDGDYTF. CDR3 sequence (DNA): TGTGCCAGCAGAATCCGGGGCGACGGGGACTACACCTTC. The chain employs TRBV28 and TRBJ1-2, with TRBD1 as a possible D gene (5 bases). Per germline, CDR1 MDHEN and CDR2 SYDVKM. The CDR3 has 13 amino acids. With 6 bases removed from V and 10 bases from J, the gap between germline ends came to 18 bases.

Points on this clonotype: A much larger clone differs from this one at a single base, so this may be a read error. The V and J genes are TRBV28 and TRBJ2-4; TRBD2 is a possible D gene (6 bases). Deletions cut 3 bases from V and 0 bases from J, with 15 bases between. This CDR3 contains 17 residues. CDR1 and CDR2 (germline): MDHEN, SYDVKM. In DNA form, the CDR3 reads TGTGCCAGCAGTTTTAGTCTGGGCGGGGAAGCCAAAAACATTCAGTACTTC. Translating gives CASSFSLGGEAKNIQYF.

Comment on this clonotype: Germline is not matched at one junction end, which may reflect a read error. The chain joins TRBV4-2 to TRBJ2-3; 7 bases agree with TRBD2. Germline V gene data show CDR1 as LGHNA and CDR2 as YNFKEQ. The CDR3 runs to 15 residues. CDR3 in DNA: TGTGCCTGCAGCTCCAGGACTAGTGATACAGATACGCAATATTTT. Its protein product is CACSSRTSDTDTQYF.

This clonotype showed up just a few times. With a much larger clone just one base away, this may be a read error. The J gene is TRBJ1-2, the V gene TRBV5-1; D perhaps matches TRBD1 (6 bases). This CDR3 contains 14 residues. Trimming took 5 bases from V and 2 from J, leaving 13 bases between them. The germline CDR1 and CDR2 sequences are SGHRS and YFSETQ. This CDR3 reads CASRLRQENYGYTF. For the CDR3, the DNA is TGCGCCAGCAGGTTGCGACAGGAAAACTATGGCTACACCTTC.

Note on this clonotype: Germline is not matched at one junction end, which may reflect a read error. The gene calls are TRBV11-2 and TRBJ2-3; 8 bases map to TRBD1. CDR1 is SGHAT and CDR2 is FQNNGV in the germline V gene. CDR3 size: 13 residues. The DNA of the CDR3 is TGTGCCAACAGCTTCGACAGGGGAGATACGCGGTATTTT. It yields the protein CANSFDRGDTRYF.

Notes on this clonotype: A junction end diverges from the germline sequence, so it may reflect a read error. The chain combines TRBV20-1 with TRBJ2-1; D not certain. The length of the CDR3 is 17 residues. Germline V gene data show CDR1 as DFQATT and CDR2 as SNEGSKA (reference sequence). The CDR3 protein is CSARPIPNATPYNERFF. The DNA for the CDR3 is TGCAGTGCTAGACCCATCCCTAACGCGACCCCCTACAATGAGCGGTTCTTC.

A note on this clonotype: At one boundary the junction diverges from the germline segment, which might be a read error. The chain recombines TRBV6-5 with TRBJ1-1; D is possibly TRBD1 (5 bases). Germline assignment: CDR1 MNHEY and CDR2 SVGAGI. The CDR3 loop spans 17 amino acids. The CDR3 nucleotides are TGTGCCAGCAGATACTATGATGGTCGGCAGGGAAACACTGAAGCTTTCTTT. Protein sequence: CASRYYDGRQGNTEAFF.

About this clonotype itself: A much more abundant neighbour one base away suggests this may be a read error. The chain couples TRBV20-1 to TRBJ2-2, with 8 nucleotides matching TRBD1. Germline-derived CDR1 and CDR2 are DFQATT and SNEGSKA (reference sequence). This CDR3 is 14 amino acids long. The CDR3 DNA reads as TGCTGTGCTACCGACAGGGGGAACACCGGGGAGCTGTTTTTT. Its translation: CCATDRGNTGELFF.

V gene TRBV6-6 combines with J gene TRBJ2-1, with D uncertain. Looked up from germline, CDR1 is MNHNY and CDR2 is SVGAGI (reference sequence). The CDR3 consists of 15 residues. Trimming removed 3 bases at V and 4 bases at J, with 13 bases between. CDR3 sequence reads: CASSYNLARYNEQFF. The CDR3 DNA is TGTGCCAGCAGTTATAATCTGGCTAGGTACAATGAGCAGTTCTTC.

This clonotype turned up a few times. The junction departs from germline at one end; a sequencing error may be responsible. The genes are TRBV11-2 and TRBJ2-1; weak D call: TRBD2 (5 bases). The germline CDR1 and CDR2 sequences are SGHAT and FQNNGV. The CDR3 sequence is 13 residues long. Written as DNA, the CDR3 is TGTGTCAGCAGCTTAGAGCTGAGCGGTGAACAGTTCTTC. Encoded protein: CVSSLELSGEQFF.

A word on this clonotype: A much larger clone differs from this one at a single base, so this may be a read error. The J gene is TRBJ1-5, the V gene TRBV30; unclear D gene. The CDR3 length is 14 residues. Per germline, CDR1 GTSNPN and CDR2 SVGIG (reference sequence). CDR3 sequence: CARSPWGSNQPQHF. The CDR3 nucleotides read TGTGCCCGGAGCCCCTGGGGTAGCAATCAGCCCCAGCATTTT.

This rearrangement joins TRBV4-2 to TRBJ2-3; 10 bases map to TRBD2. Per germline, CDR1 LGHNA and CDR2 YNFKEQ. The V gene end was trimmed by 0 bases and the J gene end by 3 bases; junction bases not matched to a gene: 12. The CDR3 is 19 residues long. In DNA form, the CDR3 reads TGTGCCAGCAGCCAAGATTTGACAGCGGGAGGGGGGGGAACAGATACGCAGTATTTT. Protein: CASSQDLTAGGGGTDTQYF.

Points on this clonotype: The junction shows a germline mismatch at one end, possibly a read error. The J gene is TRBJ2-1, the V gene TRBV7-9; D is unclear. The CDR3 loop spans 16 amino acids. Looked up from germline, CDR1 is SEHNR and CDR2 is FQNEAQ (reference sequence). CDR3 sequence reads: CASILAPLHPYSEQFF. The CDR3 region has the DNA TGTGCCAGCATCTTAGCACCCCTCCACCCCTACAGTGAGCAGTTCTTC.

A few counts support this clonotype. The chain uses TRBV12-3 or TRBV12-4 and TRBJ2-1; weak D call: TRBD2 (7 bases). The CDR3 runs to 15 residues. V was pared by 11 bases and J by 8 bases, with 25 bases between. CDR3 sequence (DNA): TGTGCCGACACCCCCAGGGAGGGGGGTATATATGAGCAGTTCTTC. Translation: CADTPREGGIYEQFF.

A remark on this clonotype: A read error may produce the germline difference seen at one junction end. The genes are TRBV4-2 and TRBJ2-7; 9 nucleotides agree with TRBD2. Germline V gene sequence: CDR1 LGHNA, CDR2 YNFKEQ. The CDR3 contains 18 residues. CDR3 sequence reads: CASSQEGLARGDRYEQYF. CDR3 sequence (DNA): TGTGCCAGCAGCCAAGAAGGACTAGCGAGAGGAGACCGCTACGAGCAGTATTTC.

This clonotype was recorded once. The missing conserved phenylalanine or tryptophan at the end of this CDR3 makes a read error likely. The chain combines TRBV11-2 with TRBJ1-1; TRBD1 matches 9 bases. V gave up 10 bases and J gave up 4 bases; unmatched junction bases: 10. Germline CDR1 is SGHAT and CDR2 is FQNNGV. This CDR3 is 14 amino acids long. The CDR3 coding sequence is TGTGCCAATAGCTTTTTGGACAGGGGCACTGAAGCTTTCCTT. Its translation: CANSFLDRGTEAFL.

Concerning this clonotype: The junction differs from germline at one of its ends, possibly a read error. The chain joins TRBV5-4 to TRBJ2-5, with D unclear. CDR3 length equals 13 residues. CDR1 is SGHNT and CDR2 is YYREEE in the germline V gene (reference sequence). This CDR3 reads CASSSQWEETQYF. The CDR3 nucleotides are TGTGCCAGTAGCTCACAGTGGGAAGAGACCCAGTACTTC.

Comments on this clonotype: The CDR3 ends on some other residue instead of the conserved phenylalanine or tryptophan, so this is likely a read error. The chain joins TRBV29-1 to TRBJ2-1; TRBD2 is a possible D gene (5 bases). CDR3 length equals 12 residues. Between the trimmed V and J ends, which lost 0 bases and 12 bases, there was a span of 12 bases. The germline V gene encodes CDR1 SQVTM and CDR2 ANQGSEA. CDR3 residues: CSVEDHKGVQFI. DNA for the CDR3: TGCAGCGTTGAAGATCACAAGGGAGTGCAGTTCATC.

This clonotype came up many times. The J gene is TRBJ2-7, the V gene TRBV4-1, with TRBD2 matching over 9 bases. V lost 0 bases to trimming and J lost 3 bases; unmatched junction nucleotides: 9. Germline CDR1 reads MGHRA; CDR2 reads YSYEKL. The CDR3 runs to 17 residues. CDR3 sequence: CASSQEYGTSPGYEQYF. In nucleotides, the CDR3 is TGCGCCAGCAGCCAAGAGTACGGGACTAGCCCGGGCTACGAGCAGTACTTC.

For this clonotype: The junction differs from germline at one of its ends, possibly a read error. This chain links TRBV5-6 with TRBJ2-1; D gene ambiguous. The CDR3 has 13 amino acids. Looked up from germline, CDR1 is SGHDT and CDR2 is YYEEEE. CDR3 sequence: CASSLFPRNVQFF. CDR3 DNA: TGTGCCAGCAGCTTGTTCCCTAGGAATGTGCAGTTTTTC.

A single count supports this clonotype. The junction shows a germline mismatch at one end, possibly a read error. The CDR3 sequence is CANSLTSNNEQYF. For the CDR3, the DNA is TGTGCCAACAGCTTGACTAGTAATAACGAGCAATACTTC. The rearrangement links TRBV5-4 to TRBJ2-7; D may be TRBD2 (6 bases). The germline V gene encodes CDR1 SGHNT and CDR2 YYREEE (reference sequence). The CDR3 totals 13 residues.

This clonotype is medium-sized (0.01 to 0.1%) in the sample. In DNA form, the CDR3 reads TGTGCCAGCAGAGGTCACACAGGCGATGAGCAGTTCTTC. It codes for CASRGHTGDEQFF. The chain employs TRBV6-2 or TRBV6-3 and TRBJ2-1, with a tentative D call TRBD1 (5 bases). This CDR3 contains 13 residues. The V gene's germline CDR1 is MNHEY and CDR2 SVGEGT. Trimming took off 6 bases at V and 8 bases at J, with 14 bases between the two ends.

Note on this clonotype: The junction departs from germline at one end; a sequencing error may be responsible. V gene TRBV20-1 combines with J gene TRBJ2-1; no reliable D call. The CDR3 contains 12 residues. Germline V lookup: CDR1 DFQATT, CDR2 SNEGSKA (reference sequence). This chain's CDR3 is CIAASSYNEQFF. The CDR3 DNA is TGCATTGCTGCAAGCTCCTACAATGAGCAGTTCTTC.

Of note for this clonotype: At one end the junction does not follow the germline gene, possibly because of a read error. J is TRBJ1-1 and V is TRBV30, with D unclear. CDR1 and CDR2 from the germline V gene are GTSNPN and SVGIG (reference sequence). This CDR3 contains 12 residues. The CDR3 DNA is TGTGTCTGGAGTCTGGAACACACTGAAGCATTCTTT. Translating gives CVWSLEHTEAFF.

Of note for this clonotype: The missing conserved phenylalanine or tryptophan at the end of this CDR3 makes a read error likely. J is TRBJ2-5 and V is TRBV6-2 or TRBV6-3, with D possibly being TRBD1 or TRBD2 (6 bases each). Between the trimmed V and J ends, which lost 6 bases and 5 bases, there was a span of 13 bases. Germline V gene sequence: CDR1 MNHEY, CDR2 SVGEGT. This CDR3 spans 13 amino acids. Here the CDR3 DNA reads TGTGCCAGCAGAAAGGGGGGCACCGAGACCCAGTACCTC. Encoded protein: CASRKGGTETQYL.

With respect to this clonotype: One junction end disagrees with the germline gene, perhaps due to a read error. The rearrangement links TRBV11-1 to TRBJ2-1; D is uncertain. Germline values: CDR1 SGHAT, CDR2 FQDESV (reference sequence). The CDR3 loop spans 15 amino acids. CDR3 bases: TGTGACAGCAGCCCGACTCCTTCGACGGGCGATGGGCACTTCTTC. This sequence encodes CDSSPTPSTGDGHFF.

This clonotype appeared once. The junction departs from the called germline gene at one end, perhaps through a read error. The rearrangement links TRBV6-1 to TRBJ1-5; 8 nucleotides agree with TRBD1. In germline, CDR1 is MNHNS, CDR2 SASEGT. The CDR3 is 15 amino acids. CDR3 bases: TGTGTCAGCAGTGACAGGGGCATATACGATCAGCCCCAGCATTTT. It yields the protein CVSSDRGIYDQPQHF.